This TCR beta chain was observed in a study of T cell changes during pregnancy in multiple sclerosis (dated by TCRdb to between 2018 and 2020). About the full investigation: The study looked at changes in the T cell repertoire across pregnancy in women with multiple sclerosis.

Library creation used the immunoSEQ multiplex PCR assay. TCRdb holds this immuneACCESS table with in-frame rearrangements only. Some clones are missing; in checked studies, unresolved V genes explain under half, and the rest has no known cause. The sample yields 40,000 to 60,000 clones; around nine tenths were counted once. The top ten clones comprise 0.5% of the sample. About this clone: Its antigen remains unidentified. The record has no base qualities; no much larger clone is one base away.

The germline V gene encodes CDR1 LGHNA and CDR2 YNFKEQ. Its CDR3 holds 17 amino acids, cysteine through phenylalanine. Left in the record is the CDR3 DNA by itself, 51 bases read in frame from the first base. Trimming takes 2 bases off V and 6 bases off J; junction bases not matched to a gene: 7. The clonotype comes from a female donor with multiple sclerosis, enrolled in a pregnancy study. The chain couples TRBV4-2 to TRBJ2-3; 14 bases in between match TRBD2. Here the sequenced sample was CD4+ T cells from peripheral blood mononuclear cells, taken in the third trimester of pregnancy. The CDR3 sequence is CASSQLSTSGGADTQYF. The sequenced DNA is TGTGCCAGCAGCCAACTCTCGACTAGCGGGGGGGCGGATACGCAGTATTTT.